This T cell receptor beta chain was sequenced for a study of cytomegalovirus exposure and HLA in healthy donors. Looked up from germline, CDR1 is LNHDA and CDR2 is SQIVND (reference sequence). This CDR3 has 14 residues. The V gene end was trimmed by 6 bases and the J gene end by 1 base; junction bases not matched to a gene: 5. The PCR contained 60 Vbeta and 13 Jbeta primers. TCRdb's copy holds only in-frame clones and misses some; the assay was immunoSEQ multiplex PCR. The table includes approximately 150,000 clones, 87% detected once. In this sample, this clone turned up a few times. This clonotype was sampled from a woman aged 30 to 39 in good health and CMV-seronegative. Sequenced material: PBMCs. The chain uses TRBV19 and TRBJ1-1; the match to TRBD1 covers 7 bases. CDR3 region: CASRNRGGNTEAFF. CDR3 coding DNA: TGTGCCAGTAGAAACAGGGGCGGGAACACTGAAGCTTTCTTT. Complete variable domain (other parts from reference TRBV19 and TRBJ1-1): DGGITQSPKYLFRKEGQNVTLSCEQNLNHDAMYWYRQDPGQGLRLIYYSQIVNDFQKGDIAEGYSVSREKKESFPLTVTSAQKNPTAFYLCASRNRGGNTEAFFGQGTRLTVV.